The next 28 T cell receptor beta chains were all read from a single sample in a study of blood T cells in healthy people across ages. A second PCR of about 6 to 11 cycles used a sample-barcoded 5' primer and a J-beta primer mix. TCRdb recomputed calls from the 5' RACE reads with MiXCR, one row per CDR3 protein. The table has about 730,000 distinct CDR3 sequences, approximately 39% seen once. Sequenced sample: blood. These receptors were taken from a woman aged 55 to 70 in good health.

This sequence joins TRBV11-1 and TRBJ1-6; 9 bases map to TRBD1. V shed 2 bases and J 6 bases; nucleotides not matched to a gene: 5. The CDR3 loop spans 16 amino acids. Germline lookup yields CDR1 SGHAT and CDR2 FQDESV (reference sequence). CDR3 DNA sequence: TGTGCCAGCAGCTTAACAGGGGGCGACCGTAATTCACCCCTCCACTTT. This codes for CASSLTGGDRNSPLHF.

The gene calls are TRBV7-9 and TRBJ2-5, with 9 bases aligning to TRBD1. Germline V lookup: CDR1 SEHNR, CDR2 FQNEAQ (reference sequence). CDR3 length: 15 residues. V lost 5 bases and J lost 11; bases outside the gene matches: 15. The DNA of the CDR3 is TGTGCCAGCAGCACAGGGGGCGCGAGTGAGAATGAGCAGTACTTC. The encoded protein is CASSTGGASENEQYF.

This clonotype was observed a handful of times. V is TRBV28 and J is TRBJ2-1; D remains unclear. From germline, CDR1 is MDHEN and CDR2 SYDVKM. This CDR3 is 12 amino acids long. V lost 5 bases to trimming and J lost 8 bases, with 10 bases between them. CDR3 sequence reads: CASSASRHEQFF. CDR3 nucleotide sequence: TGTGCCAGCAGTGCCTCGAGACATGAGCAGTTCTTC. Full variable domain (remainder filled in from reference TRBV28 and TRBJ2-1): DVKVTQSSRYLVKRTGEKVFLECVQDMDHENMFWYRQDPGLGLRLIYFSYDVKMKEKGDIPEGYSVSREKKERFSLILESASTNQTSMYLCASSASRHEQFFGPGTRLTVL.

The V and J genes are TRBV30 and TRBJ2-1, with D perhaps TRBD1 (6 bases). Trimming removed 8 bases from V and 4 bases from J, with 12 bases in between. Germline CDR1 reads GTSNPN; CDR2 reads SVGIG (reference sequence). This CDR3 has 12 residues. The CDR3 here is CAGATGYNEQFF. CDR3 sequence (DNA): TGTGCCGGGGCGACAGGATACAATGAGCAGTTCTTC.

This sequence joins TRBV6-5 and TRBJ2-1; a weak D match, TRBD2 (5 bases). There are 18 residues in the CDR3. Trimming removed 2 bases at V and 0 bases at J, with 17 bases between. Per the germline V gene, CDR1 is MNHEY and CDR2 is SVGAGI. CDR3 bases: TGTGCCAGCAGTTACGCGCATGAGGTTGGAGGCTCCTACAATGAGCAGTTCTTC. Its protein is CASSYAHEVGGSYNEQFF.

This clonotype was picked up many times. The V and J genes are TRBV5-1 and TRBJ2-1, with D hard to call. Germline-derived CDR1 and CDR2 are SGHRS and YFSETQ. V was shortened by 5 bases and J by 8 bases, with 5 bases between the two germline ends. The CDR3 extends over 10 amino acids. Here the CDR3 reads CASRGDEQFF. The CDR3 DNA is TGCGCCAGCAGAGGCGATGAGCAGTTCTTC.

This clonotype was found a few times. The gene calls are TRBV20-1 and TRBJ1-6; weak D call: TRBD1 (5 bases). The CDR3 extends over 15 amino acids. The germline CDR1 and CDR2 sequences are DFQATT and SNEGSKA (reference sequence). V was shortened by 3 bases and J by 7 bases, with 16 bases between the two germline ends. CDR3 sequence reads: CSASVQGERNSPLHF. DNA for the CDR3: TGCAGTGCTAGCGTCCAGGGCGAACGGAATTCACCCCTCCACTTT.

The chain joins TRBV25-1 to TRBJ1-2, with TRBD1 matching 8 bases. Germline CDR1 is MGHDK and CDR2 is SYGVNS. The CDR3 covers 15 residues. J gave up 0 bases and V 6 bases, and 6 bases lay outside the gene matches. The CDR3 nucleotides are TGTGCCAGCAGAGCCGCGACAGGGGCTAACTATGGCTACACCTTC. This sequence encodes CASRAATGANYGYTF.

The chain is built from TRBV7-2 and TRBJ2-3; D gene unclear. This CDR3 has 14 residues. Between the trimmed V and J ends, which lost 2 bases and 2 bases, there was a span of 8 bases. Germline loops: CDR1 SGHTA, CDR2 FQGNSA. The CDR3 here is CASSLTVYTDTQYF. CDR3 sequence (DNA): TGTGCCAGCAGCTTAACCGTTTACACAGATACGCAGTATTTT. The full variable domain, rest sourced from reference TRBV7-2 and TRBJ2-3, is GAGVSQSPSNKVTEKGKDVELRCDPISGHTALYWYRQSLGQGLEFLIYFQGNSAPDKSGLPSDRFSAERTGGSVSTLTIQRTQQEDSAVYLCASSLTVYTDTQYFGPGTRLTVL.

The chain combines TRBV20-1 with TRBJ1-1; 8 bases agree with TRBD1. Germline V lookup: CDR1 DFQATT, CDR2 SNEGSKA (reference sequence). The CDR3 has 13 residues. V dropped 3 bases and J dropped 4; count of bases not matched to a gene: 4. The CDR3 loop reads CSASTGGGTEAFF. The CDR3 DNA follows: TGCAGTGCTAGTACAGGGGGAGGCACTGAAGCTTTCTTT.

The chain recombines TRBV6-1 with TRBJ2-5; 16 bases map to TRBD2. CDR3 length: 18 amino acids. J gave up 4 bases and V 0 bases, and 5 bases lay outside the gene matches. Germline CDR1 MNHNS, CDR2 SASEGT. In nucleotides, the CDR3 is TGTGCCAGCAGTGAAGCGGGACTAGCGGGAGGGCCACGAGAGACCCAGTACTTC. Its translation: CASSEAGLAGGPRETQYF.

Remarks on this clonotype: The junction differs from germline at one of its ends, possibly a read error. The rearrangement links TRBV3-1 to TRBJ1-2; 8 nucleotides line up with TRBD1. The CDR3 sequence is 13 residues long. Germline CDR1 is LGHDT and CDR2 is YNNKEL (reference sequence). CDR3: CAGRRGQDYGYTF. CDR3 coding DNA: TGTGCCGGCAGGAGGGGACAGGACTATGGCTACACCTTC. Full variable domain (outside the CDR3, taken from reference TRBV3-1 and TRBJ1-2): DTAVSQTPKYLVTQMGNDKSIKCEQNLGHDTMYWYKQDSKKFLKIMFSYNNKELIINETVPNRFSPKSPDKAHLNLHINSLELGDSAVYFCAGRRGQDYGYTFGSGTRLTVV.

This clonotype was seen many times. This chain connects TRBV7-9 to TRBJ2-3; D gene unclear. Germline values: CDR1 SEHNR, CDR2 FQNEAQ (reference sequence). CDR3 length: 12 residues. The germline V and J ends were trimmed by 1 base and 4 bases, with 3 bases remaining between them. This CDR3 is CASSLDSDTQYF. In DNA, the CDR3 is TGTGCCAGCAGCTTAGACTCAGATACGCAGTATTTT.

This clonotype was counted between two and nine times. This chain connects TRBV4-2 to TRBJ2-1, with TRBD2 matching 8 bases. Losses at the gene ends were 1 base for V and 8 bases for J; bases not matched to a gene: 10. The germline V gene encodes CDR1 LGHNA and CDR2 YNFKEQ. The CDR3 is 16 residues long. The CDR3 is CASSQVRSGGSDEQFF. CDR3 sequence (DNA): TGTGCCAGCAGCCAAGTCCGGAGCGGGGGCAGCGATGAGCAGTTCTTC.

The rearrangement joins TRBV5-1 to TRBJ2-3, with 7 bases identical to TRBD2. Trimming at V came to 2 bases and at J to 2 bases, leaving 17 bases not matched to a gene. The CDR3 is 19 amino acids. Germline CDR1 is SGHRS and CDR2 is YFSETQ. The CDR3 sequence: CASSFYGGGSGFLTDTQYF. The CDR3 DNA follows: TGCGCCAGCAGCTTCTATGGTGGCGGGAGCGGGTTTCTCACAGATACGCAGTATTTT.

The chain carries TRBV5-1 and TRBJ2-5; 7 bases map to TRBD1. The CDR3 is made up of 15 amino acids. Germline-derived CDR1 and CDR2 are SGHRS and YFSETQ. The trim removed 7 bases at V and 1 base at J, leaving 10 bases unmatched. The CDR3: CASRTNGQAQETQYF. For the CDR3, the DNA is TGCGCCAGCCGCACGAATGGACAGGCCCAAGAGACCCAGTACTTC. Using reference TRBV5-1 and TRBJ2-5 for the parts outside the CDR3, the full variable domain is KAGVTQTPRYLIKTRGQQVTLSCSPISGHRSVSWYQQTPGQGLQFLFEYFSETQRNKGNFPGRFSGRQFSNSRSEMNVSTLELGDSALYLCASRTNGQAQETQYFGPGTRLLVL.

The gene calls are TRBV24-1 and TRBJ2-3; 10 bases line up with TRBD2. The germline V gene has CDR1 KGHDR and CDR2 SFDVKD. This CDR3 contains 17 residues. V lost 5 bases and J lost 3; bases outside the gene matches: 10. CDR3 in amino acids: CATSGPLAGGGTDTQYF. The CDR3 DNA sequence: TGTGCCACCAGTGGTCCCTTAGCGGGAGGAGGTACAGATACGCAGTATTTT.

Only a few counts were recorded for this clonotype. The chain is built from TRBV9 and TRBJ2-3; 11 bases are a match to TRBD2. CDR1 SGDLS and CDR2 YYNGEE come from the germline V gene. The CDR3 is made up of 16 amino acids. Germline trimming cut 3 bases from V and 0 bases from J; bases unmatched to any gene: 3. The CDR3 region is CASSEVAGGSTDTQYF. CDR3 DNA: TGTGCCAGCAGCGAGGTAGCGGGGGGGAGCACAGATACGCAGTATTTT. The whole variable domain, remainder taken from reference TRBV9 and TRBJ2-3, is DSGVTQTPKHLITATGQRVTLRCSPRSGDLSVYWYQQSLDQGLQFLIQYYNGEERAKGNILERFSAQQFPDLHSELNLSSLELGDSALYFCASSEVAGGSTDTQYFGPGTRLTVL.

The CDR3 region is CASSQDWKTQYF. For the CDR3, the DNA is TGTGCCAGCAGCCAAGATTGGAAGACCCAGTACTTC. V is TRBV3-1 and J is TRBJ2-5; D gene unclear. The CDR3 extends over 12 amino acids. V was pared by 0 bases and J by 6 bases, with 5 bases between. Germline V gives CDR1 LGHDT, CDR2 YNNKEL (reference sequence).

The V gene is TRBV10-3, the J gene TRBJ2-7; D gene uncertain. Germline-derived CDR1 and CDR2 are ENHRY and SYGVKD. The CDR3 is made up of 12 amino acids. Deletions cut 8 bases from V and 0 bases from J, with 8 bases between. The CDR3 here is CAIGSLSYEQYF. For the CDR3, the DNA is TGTGCCATCGGATCGCTCTCCTACGAGCAGTACTTC.

As to this clonotype: Being one base from a much bigger clone, this may be a read error. The gene calls are TRBV7-2 and TRBJ2-1; D might be TRBD1 (5 bases). CDR1 and CDR2 from the germline V gene are SGHTA and FQGNSA. This CDR3 has 14 amino acids. CDR3 coding DNA: TGTGCCAGCAGCCCAGGGCAGTACTTCAATGTGCAGTTCTTC. Protein sequence: CASSPGQYFNVQFF.

This clonotype has more than one count but fewer than ten. The V gene is TRBV20-1, the J gene TRBJ2-7; D gene ambiguous. This CDR3 has 15 residues. In germline, CDR1 is DFQATT, CDR2 SNEGSKA (reference sequence). The ends were cut back, 5 bases at V and 4 bases at J, with 21 bases in the middle. CDR3 DNA sequence: TGCAGTGCTCAACCGGCCGGCGGAGATACATACGAGCAGTACTTC. This codes for CSAQPAGGDTYEQYF.

J is TRBJ2-5 and V is TRBV20-1; D possibly corresponds to TRBD2 (5 bases). The V and J ends lost 5 bases and 1 base respectively, with 17 bases between them. The germline CDR1 and CDR2 sequences are DFQATT and SNEGSKA (reference sequence). The CDR3 length is 15 residues. In nucleotides, the CDR3 is TGCAGTGCTGGAGTCCCGACCGCGGGCCAAGAGACCCAGTACTTC. Translation: CSAGVPTAGQETQYF.

The chain recombines TRBV12-3 or TRBV12-4 with TRBJ2-4, with D maybe TRBD2 (6 bases). The J call may be wrong; the DNA end is better matched by TRBJ2-5. This CDR3 is 13 amino acids long. Here the CDR3 DNA reads TGTGCCAGCAGGGCGGGACTCGAAGAGACCCAGTACTTC. It yields the protein CASRAGLEETQYF.

Of note for this clonotype: A much larger clone differs by one base, so this may be a read error. This chain's CDR3 is CASSRGTAPRTNYEQYF. The CDR3 coding sequence is TGTGCCAGCAGCCGGGGGACGGCGCCTAGAACAAACTACGAGCAGTACTTC. The rearrangement uses TRBV3-1 and TRBJ2-7; D is possibly TRBD1 or TRBD2 (5 bases each). Looked up from germline, CDR1 is LGHDT and CDR2 is YNNKEL (reference sequence). V gave up 4 bases and J gave up 3 bases, with 22 bases separating them. The CDR3 consists of 17 residues.

The V and J genes are TRBV11-2 and TRBJ2-5; tentatively, D is TRBD1 (5 bases). The V gene lost 5 bases and the J gene lost 0 bases, with 16 bases spanning the gap. There are 16 residues in the CDR3. CDR1 and CDR2 (germline): SGHAT, FQNNGV. The CDR3 sequence is CASSLNAAGHQETQYF. CDR3 in DNA: TGTGCCAGCAGCCTAAACGCTGCAGGGCACCAAGAGACCCAGTACTTC.

The chain carries TRBV12-3 or TRBV12-4 and TRBJ2-7; a weak D match, TRBD1 (6 bases). V shed 5 bases and J shed 1 base, with 12 bases lying between them. The CDR3 length is 14 residues. The CDR3 DNA reads as TGTGCCAGCAGTGCCAGGACAGAATCCTACGAGCAGTACTTC. This sequence encodes CASSARTESYEQYF.

This clonotype occurred once. The V and J genes are TRBV14 and TRBJ1-1, with 10 positions matching TRBD1. The CDR3 sequence is 16 residues long. V was clipped by 4 bases and J by 3 bases; unmatched bases: 8. Germline lookup yields CDR1 SGHDN and CDR2 FVKESK. The CDR3 DNA reads as TGTGCCAGCAGCCCTTCGACAGGGGGCAGCTACACTGAAGCTTTCTTT. It yields the protein CASSPSTGGSYTEAFF.